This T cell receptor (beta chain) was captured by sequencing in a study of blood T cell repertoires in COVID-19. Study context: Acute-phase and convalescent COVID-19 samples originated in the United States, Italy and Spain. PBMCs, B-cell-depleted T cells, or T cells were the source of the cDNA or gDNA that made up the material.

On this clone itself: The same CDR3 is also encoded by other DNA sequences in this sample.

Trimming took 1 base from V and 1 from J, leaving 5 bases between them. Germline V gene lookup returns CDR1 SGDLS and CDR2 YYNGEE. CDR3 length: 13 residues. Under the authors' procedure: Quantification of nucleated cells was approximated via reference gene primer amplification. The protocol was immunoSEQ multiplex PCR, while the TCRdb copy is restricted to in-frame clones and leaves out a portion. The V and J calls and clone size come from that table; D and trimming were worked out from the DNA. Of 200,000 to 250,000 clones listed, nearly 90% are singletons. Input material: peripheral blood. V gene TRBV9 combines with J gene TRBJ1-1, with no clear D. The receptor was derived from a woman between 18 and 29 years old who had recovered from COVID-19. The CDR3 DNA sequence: TGTGCCAGCAGCGTACAGGCGAACACTGAAGCTTTCTTT. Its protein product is CASSVQANTEAFF.